The clone carrying this T cell receptor (beta chain) turned up a few times. This entry comes from a study of early T cells in non-severe SARS-CoV-2 infection. The germline gives CDR1 MNHEY, CDR2 SMNVEV (reference sequence). V dropped 3 bases and J dropped 4 bases, with 13 bases sitting between them. CDR3 size: 14 residues. TCRdb re-derived calls from the 5' RACE reads in MiXCR, one entry per CDR3 protein. The sample records 40,000 to 60,000 distinct CDR3 sequences, roughly 4% being singletons. This receptor was taken from an adult who was a healthcare worker with PCR-confirmed SARS-CoV-2 infection or an uninfected control (not recorded which). J is TRBJ2-7 and V is TRBV27; no clear D. The sample comprised whole blood. The CDR3 here is CASSLHLAAYEQYF. The CDR3 DNA reads TGTGCCAGCAGTTTGCACTTGGCAGCGTACGAGCAGTACTTC.